This passage covers 15 T cell receptor beta chains from one sample sequenced in a study of spatial heterogeneity in lung cancer. Study-wide results and caveats: Counts of expanded alpha and beta TCRs within tumors tracked the tumor nonsynonymous mutation count.

Time point denoted: sample taken at primary tumor resection. Antigens of these TCRs are unknown. A single record per CDR3 protein comes from TCRdb applying MiXCR to the 5' RACE reads. The profile covers some 2,100 distinct CDR3 sequences, with around 10% appearing a single time and about 10% taken by the ten largest. Sample: lung tumor tissue, taken at surgery. The receptors derive from a female donor with early-stage non-small cell lung cancer.

This clonotype is medium-sized by share. The CDR3, as DNA: TGCGCCAGCAGCTTCTCGGGCGGACAGCTCACCGGGGAGCTGTTTTTT. Translation: CASSFSGGQLTGELFF. The chain employs TRBV5-1 and TRBJ2-2; a weak D match, TRBD1 (6 bases). Germline loops: CDR1 SGHRS, CDR2 YFSETQ. V was clipped by 2 bases and J by 4 bases, with 15 bases between them. The CDR3 has 16 amino acids.

By its share, this clonotype is medium-sized. This chain uses TRBV5-4 with TRBJ1-1, with 7 bases that match TRBD1. With 5 bases clipped from V and 3 bases from J, the junction kept 7 bases outside the gene matches. The CDR3 spans 14 residues. Germline V gene data show CDR1 as SGHNT and CDR2 as YYREEE (reference sequence). The chain's CDR3 is CASRLQGVDTEAFF. For the CDR3, the DNA is TGTGCCAGCAGACTTCAGGGGGTGGACACTGAAGCTTTCTTT.

This clonotype was seen only a few times. The chain joins TRBV6-5 to TRBJ1-6, with D unresolved. V was pared by 0 bases and J by 7 bases, with 13 bases between. The germline V gene has CDR1 MNHEY and CDR2 SVGAGI. The CDR3 consists of 16 residues. The CDR3 sequence: CASSYSLLRLNSPLHF. The DNA for the CDR3 is TGTGCCAGCAGTTACTCCCTCTTAAGGCTGAATTCACCCCTCCACTTT.

In its sample, this clonotype ranks as large. This chain uses TRBV4-1 with TRBJ2-5, with D perhaps given as TRBD1 or TRBD2 (6 bases each). The CDR3 length is 15 residues. Trimming removed 3 bases at V and 4 bases at J, with 15 bases between. Germline values: CDR1 MGHRA, CDR2 YSYEKL. CDR3: CASSHMGAGRETQYF. The CDR3 nucleotides are TGCGCCAGCAGCCACATGGGGGCGGGGCGAGAGACCCAGTACTTC.

This clonotype rates as medium-sized. The rearrangement uses TRBV4-2 and TRBJ2-3, with 7 bases lining up with TRBD2. Germline-derived CDR1 and CDR2 are LGHNA and YNFKEQ. V shed 0 bases and J 4 bases; nucleotides not matched to a gene: 10. This CDR3 contains 17 residues. CDR3 in amino acids: CASSQDLGLGAADTQYF. As DNA, the CDR3 is TGTGCCAGCAGCCAAGATCTCGGACTAGGTGCAGCAGATACGCAGTATTTT.

J is TRBJ1-2 and V is TRBV12-3 or TRBV12-4, with 7 bases fitting TRBD1. The CDR3 is made up of 13 amino acids. The V gene end was trimmed by 7 bases and the J gene end by 3 bases; junction bases not matched to a gene: 5. The CDR3 DNA is TGTGCCAGCACAAACAGGGGAGACTATGGCTACACCTTC. Translation gives CASTNRGDYGYTF.

This clonotype ranks as medium-sized. The chain has TRBV5-5 and TRBJ1-5, with a possible D match to TRBD1 (5 bases). The V end was cut by 0 bases, the J end by 0 bases, with 10 bases between. The CDR3 has 16 residues. Germline CDR1 reads SGHKS; CDR2 reads YYEKEE (reference sequence). CDR3 region: CASSLVGQGSNQPQHF. The CDR3 DNA follows: TGTGCCAGCAGCTTGGTAGGACAAGGTAGCAATCAGCCCCAGCATTTT.

This clonotype is categorized as medium-sized. This chain joins TRBV15 and TRBJ1-1, with D possibly matching TRBD1 (6 bases). V was clipped by 0 bases and J by 4 bases, with 9 bases between them. The CDR3 extends over 14 amino acids. Germline lookup yields CDR1 LNHNV and CDR2 YYDKDF (reference sequence). The CDR3 sequence is CATSRERRGTEAFF. The DNA of the CDR3 is TGTGCCACCAGCAGAGAACGCAGGGGCACTGAAGCTTTCTTT.

This clonotype is deemed medium-sized. The chain has TRBV28 and TRBJ1-2; tentatively, D is TRBD1 (6 bases). The germline V and J ends were trimmed by 6 bases and 4 bases, with 15 bases remaining between them. This CDR3 region has 14 residues. CDR1 is MDHEN, CDR2 SYDVKM, per germline. CDR3 sequence: CASRSTGIRYGYTF. Written as DNA, the CDR3 is TGTGCCAGCAGATCCACAGGGATCCGCTATGGCTACACCTTC.

By share of the sample, this clonotype is large. V and J are TRBV5-8 and TRBJ2-2; 7 positions match TRBD2. V shed 5 bases and J 5 bases; nucleotides not matched to a gene: 9. Germline V gives CDR1 SGHTS, CDR2 YDEGEE. The CDR3 has 15 residues. As DNA, the CDR3 is TGTGCCAGCAGTCGGGGGGTCCTTAGTACCGGGGAGCTGTTTTTT. Its translation: CASSRGVLSTGELFF.

By share, this clonotype ranks as medium-sized. V gene TRBV25-1 combines with J gene TRBJ1-4; TRBD1 might be the D (5 bases). Trimming took 1 base from V and 6 from J, leaving 12 bases between them. The CDR3 is 15 amino acids. Germline values: CDR1 MGHDK, CDR2 SYGVNS. In DNA, the CDR3 is TGTGCCAGCAGTGAATTGGGGGGGGTCGATGAAAAACTGTTTTTT. Protein product: CASSELGGVDEKLFF.

This clonotype is termed medium-sized. V usage is TRBV7-2 and J usage is TRBJ2-1, with TRBD2 identical over 12 bases. The CDR3 contains 17 residues. V lost 5 bases to trimming and J lost 7 bases; unmatched junction nucleotides: 12. Germline CDR1 and CDR2: SGHTA and FQGNSA. CDR3 sequence: CASSPPSGRAIGNEQFF. In DNA, the CDR3 is TGTGCCAGCAGCCCCCCTAGCGGGAGGGCCATCGGGAATGAGCAGTTCTTC.

In this sample, this clonotype is medium-sized. The chain recombines TRBV6-2 or TRBV6-3 with TRBJ1-1; D may be TRBD1 (5 bases). CDR3 length: 17 amino acids. V dropped 8 bases and J dropped 4 bases, with 26 bases sitting between them. The germline gives CDR1 MNHEY, CDR2 SVGEGT. Written as DNA, the CDR3 is TGTGCCAGCTACAAGGTCTTAAGGGGCGCCGGTGTCACTGAAGCTTTCTTT. Its protein product is CASYKVLRGAGVTEAFF.

This clonotype is termed medium-sized. V is TRBV11-2 and J is TRBJ2-2; D call uncertain. V was pared by 4 bases and J by 10 bases, with 13 bases between. The germline V gene encodes CDR1 SGHAT and CDR2 FQNNGV. This CDR3 contains 13 residues. In nucleotides, the CDR3 is TGTGCCAGCAGCTCCATGTTGGGGAAGGAGCTGTTTTTT. Amino acids: CASSSMLGKELFF. The whole variable domain, remainder taken from reference TRBV11-2 and TRBJ2-2, is EAGVAQSPRYKIIEKRQSVAFWCNPISGHATLYWYQQILGQGPKLLIQFQNNGVVDDSQLPKDRFSAERLKGVDSTLKIQPAKLEDSAVYLCASSSMLGKELFFGEGSRLTVL.

CDR3 bases: TGCGCCAGCAGCCCGCGGGGGGTTCGCACAGATACGCAGTATTTT. It encodes CASSPRGVRTDTQYF. This sequence joins TRBV4-1 and TRBJ2-3; TRBD2 matches 8 bases. With V trimmed by 4 bases and J by 1 base, 4 bases remained unmatched. The CDR3 covers 15 residues. Per germline, CDR1 MGHRA and CDR2 YSYEKL.